The 14 T cell receptor beta chains below come from one sample, sequenced in a study of blood T cell repertoires in COVID-19. TCRdb's table, derived via immunoSEQ multiplex PCR, lists solely in-frame clones and lacks some. This table holds 310,000 or so clones, more than 70% found once. The sample taken for sequencing was peripheral blood. These receptors were collected from a woman in her twenties or thirties with COVID-19, enrolled during active disease.

The chain is built from TRBV7-3 and TRBJ2-1; D possibly corresponds to TRBD2 (5 bases). Germline V gene data show CDR1 as SGHTA and CDR2 as FQGTGA. The V end lost 1 base, the J end lost 7 bases, and 8 bases lay between the germline ends. There are 13 residues in the CDR3. CDR3 bases: TGTGCCAGCAGCTTAAACCGGGATAATGAGCAGTTCTTC. Translation: CASSLNRDNEQFF.

The chain links TRBV2 to TRBJ2-4; 7 bases align to TRBD1. V was pared by 6 bases and J by 15 bases, with 8 bases of the junction left unmatched. CDR1 and CDR2 from the germline V gene are SNHLY and FYNNEI. The CDR3 extends over 11 amino acids. The chain's CDR3 is CASSYTGAGYF. CDR3 nucleotide sequence: TGTGCCAGCAGCTACACAGGGGCAGGGTACTTC.

The gene calls are TRBV28 and TRBJ1-1, with TRBD1 matching over 8 bases. The J segment lost 2 bases and the V segment lost 6 bases, leaving 8 bases of the junction unmatched. The CDR3 extends over 15 amino acids. Germline-derived CDR1 and CDR2 are MDHEN and SYDVKM. The CDR3 DNA reads as TGTGCCAGCAGGCCCCAGACAGGGGCCAACACTGAAGCTTTCTTT. As protein: CASRPQTGANTEAFF.

This sequence joins TRBV5-1 and TRBJ2-1, with D unclear. The length of the CDR3 is 14 residues. The germline V gene has CDR1 SGHRS and CDR2 YFSETQ. V was cut by 1 base and J by 8 bases, with 13 bases left in between. The CDR3 loop is CASSLTHGAHEQFF. CDR3 DNA: TGCGCCAGCAGCTTGACCCATGGAGCTCATGAGCAGTTCTTC.

For this clone: This sample also contains other DNA sequences that code for the same CDR3. J is TRBJ2-1 and V is TRBV24-1, with a tentative D call TRBD2 (6 bases). The CDR3 sequence is 13 residues long. Germline CDR1 KGHDR, CDR2 SFDVKD. Deletions cut 10 bases from V and 0 bases from J, with 9 bases between. CDR3 region: CATRGSSYNEQFF. The CDR3 region has the DNA TGTGCCACTCGGGGGAGCTCCTACAATGAGCAGTTCTTC.

In its sample, this clone was seen once. The chain joins TRBV7-9 to TRBJ2-1; 15 nucleotides line up with TRBD2. The CDR3 length is 20 residues. The germline gives CDR1 SEHNR, CDR2 FQNEAQ (reference sequence). The V gene end was trimmed by 8 bases and the J gene end by 2 bases; junction bases not matched to a gene: 16. This chain's CDR3 is CASRNHMGLAGGPTYNEQFF. In DNA form, the CDR3 reads TGTGCCAGCCGCAATCACATGGGACTAGCGGGAGGCCCCACCTACAATGAGCAGTTCTTC.

For this clone: Distinct nucleotide sequences in the sample also encode this CDR3. The V call is TRBV7-2, the J call TRBJ2-7; 13 nucleotides agree with TRBD2. The germline V gene encodes CDR1 SGHTA and CDR2 FQGNSA. The CDR3 runs to 15 residues. V was pared by 3 bases and J by 3 bases, with 2 bases of the junction left unmatched. CDR3 protein: CASSFRTSGSYEQYF. CDR3 DNA: TGTGCCAGCAGCTTCCGGACTAGCGGGAGCTACGAGCAGTACTTC.

The V call is TRBV10-3, the J call TRBJ2-2; 10 nucleotides line up with TRBD1. Germline CDR1 and CDR2: ENHRY and SYGVKD. The V segment lost 8 bases and the J segment 0 bases; nucleotides outside the gene matches: 0. The CDR3 contains 14 residues. The CDR3 loop reads CAIGTGANTGELFF. CDR3 DNA: TGTGCCATCGGGACAGGGGCGAACACCGGGGAGCTGTTTTTT.

This chain joins TRBV6-2 or TRBV6-3 and TRBJ2-3, with TRBD2 matching over 8 bases. The CDR3 runs 17 residues. J gave up 2 bases and V 0 bases, and 7 bases lay outside the gene matches. Germline CDR1 reads MNHEY; CDR2 reads SVGEGT. The CDR3 spells CASSYSIAAGDTDTQYF. CDR3 bases: TGTGCCAGCAGTTACTCGATAGCAGCGGGAGACACAGATACGCAGTATTTT.

The CDR3 sequence: CATTDQGASYGYTF. In nucleotides, the CDR3 is TGTGCCACCACAGACCAGGGGGCGAGCTATGGCTACACCTTC. V and J are TRBV24-1 and TRBJ1-2; 8 nucleotides agree with TRBD1. V shed 8 bases and J 4 bases; nucleotides not matched to a gene: 8. The CDR3 sequence is 14 residues long. The germline V gene encodes CDR1 KGHDR and CDR2 SFDVKD.

The V gene is TRBV7-3, the J gene TRBJ2-2; 7 nucleotides agree with TRBD1. Germline V CDR1 and CDR2: SGHTA, FQGTGA. Trimming cost V 5 bases and J 8 bases; bases outside gene matches: 14. This CDR3 has 16 residues. The CDR3 coding sequence is TGTGCCAGCAGCCCTGGGGCAGGGGGAATCGGTGGGGAGCTGTTTTTT. This gives the protein CASSPGAGGIGGELFF. The variable domain in full, with the rest retrieved from reference TRBV7-3 and TRBJ2-2, is GAGVSQTPSNKVTEKGKYVELRCDPISGHTALYWYRQSLGQGPEFLIYFQGTGAADDSGLPNDRFFAVRPEGSVSTLKIQRTERGDSAVYLCASSPGAGGIGGELFFGEGSRLTVL.

This chain joins TRBV7-8 and TRBJ2-5, with TRBD2 matching over 9 bases. The CDR3 runs 18 residues. Losses at the gene ends were 8 bases for V and 2 bases for J; bases not matched to a gene: 18. Germline assignment: CDR1 SGHVS and CDR2 FQNEAQ. CDR3 sequence (DNA): TGTGCCAGCTCCCGTCAGGAGGCTAGCGGGATGTTACAAGAGACCCAGTACTTC. It translates to CASSRQEASGMLQETQYF. The entire variable domain, with the rest obtained from reference TRBV7-8 and TRBJ2-5, is as follows: GAGVSQSPRYKVAKRGQDVALRCDPISGHVSLFWYQQALGQGPEFLTYFQNEAQLDKSGLPSDRFFAERPEGSVSTLKIQRTQQEDSAVYLCASSRQEASGMLQETQYFGPGTRLLVL.

There are a few counts of this clone. The genes are TRBV28 and TRBJ1-5, with D maybe TRBD1 (5 bases). Trimming removed 4 bases at V and 5 bases at J, with 6 bases between. The CDR3 loop spans 12 amino acids. Looked up from germline, CDR1 is MDHEN and CDR2 is SYDVKM. The CDR3 loop is CASSSQDQPQHF. The CDR3 DNA reads TGTGCCAGCAGTTCACAGGATCAGCCCCAGCATTTT.

The chain has TRBV29-1 and TRBJ2-7; a weak D match, TRBD1 (5 bases). Germline V gives CDR1 SQVTM, CDR2 ANQGSEA. This CDR3 comprises 12 residues. V shed 4 bases and J shed 6 bases, with 13 bases lying between them. The CDR3 here is CSVGRQFSEQYF. In DNA form, the CDR3 reads TGCAGCGTTGGAAGACAGTTCTCCGAGCAGTACTTC.